The 25 T cell receptor beta chains below come from one sample, sequenced in a study of T cells in Graves' hyperthyroidism and ophthalmopathy. It was RNA transcripts that yielded the amplified TCR beta CDR3 regions. RT-PCR in the first round (using the HTBI primer set) targeted the TCR CDR3. TCRdb independently ran MiXCR on the multiplex PCR reads; one entry per CDR3 protein. The sample lists around 560,000 distinct CDR3 sequences, 16% seen once, with around 18% in the top ten. Sequencing was performed on blood. The receptors were gathered from a young woman with Graves' hyperthyroidism.

The chain recombines TRBV7-8 with TRBJ2-7, with D unclear. The CDR3 covers 18 residues. Trimming removed 0 bases from V and 3 bases from J, with 21 bases in between. In germline, CDR1 is SGHVS, CDR2 FQNEAQ. CDR3 region: CASSLARGPRPKFYEQYF. CDR3 coding DNA: TGTGCCAGCAGCTTAGCAAGAGGCCCCAGGCCTAAATTCTACGAGCAGTACTTC.

This clonotype came up many times. The rearrangement joins TRBV2 to TRBJ1-5, with TRBD1 identical over 8 bases. The CDR3 contains 15 residues. The germline CDR1 and CDR2 sequences are SNHLY and FYNNEI. V gave up 4 bases and J gave up 6 bases; unmatched junction bases: 8. CDR3 bases: TGTGCCAGCAGTGGAATCAGGGGGCCCGTTCAGCCCCAGCATTTT. Translated: CASSGIRGPVQPQHF.

The gene calls are TRBV6-5 and TRBJ1-5; D is uncertain. Germline CDR1 is MNHEY and CDR2 is SVGAGI. This CDR3 has 18 residues. The ends were cut back, 2 bases at V and 2 bases at J, with 19 bases in the middle. The DNA for the CDR3 is TGTGCCAGCAGTTACCCCCCTGGTGGGGTTAGGCGCAATCAGCCCCAGCATTTT. Translating gives CASSYPPGGVRRNQPQHF.

This clonotype was observed a few times. The V call is TRBV7-2, the J call TRBJ2-5, with D unclear. Germline CDR1 SGHTA, CDR2 FQGNSA. The CDR3 contains 14 residues. The ends were cut back, 2 bases at V and 1 base at J, with 8 bases in the middle. CDR3 amino acids: CASSLIGLQETQYF. In DNA, the CDR3 is TGTGCCAGCAGCTTAATAGGTCTCCAAGAGACCCAGTACTTC.

The rearrangement uses TRBV5-6 and TRBJ1-4; D unclear. CDR3 length: 14 amino acids. Looked up from germline, CDR1 is SGHDT and CDR2 is YYEEEE. Deletions cut 3 bases from V and 6 bases from J, with 12 bases between. In DNA, the CDR3 is TGTGCCAGCAGCTCGGGAGTCGGAGATGAAAAACTGTTTTTT. It codes for CASSSGVGDEKLFF.

The chain carries TRBV6-1 and TRBJ2-7, with TRBD2 matching over 10 bases. The V segment lost 5 bases and the J segment 1 base; nucleotides outside the gene matches: 5. This CDR3 comprises 15 residues. Germline-derived CDR1 and CDR2 are MNHNS and SASEGT. Written as DNA, the CDR3 is TGTGCCAGCAGTAAGGGGGGACTAGCGTCCTACGAGCAGTACTTC. It encodes CASSKGGLASYEQYF.

This clonotype occurred many times. This chain connects TRBV7-2 to TRBJ1-1; no clear D gene. Trimming stripped 2 bases from V and 2 bases from J, with 9 bases between. Germline CDR1 reads SGHTA; CDR2 reads FQGNSA. This CDR3 is built from 14 residues. The CDR3 DNA reads TGTGCCAGCAGCTTAATCCTCGGTAACACTGAAGCTTTCTTT. It specifies CASSLILGNTEAFF.

This clonotype was recorded a few times. This chain joins TRBV6-7 and TRBJ1-6; TRBD1 agrees at 9 bases. TRBV6-7 belongs to the ORF category, with a function that is uncertain. The CDR3 length is 16 residues. Losses at the gene ends were 2 bases for V and 8 bases for J; bases not matched to a gene: 7. DNA for the CDR3: TGTGCCAGCAGTTACACGGGACAGGGAGGGGATTCACCCCTCCACTTT. This codes for CASSYTGQGGDSPLHF.

This chain links TRBV19 with TRBJ2-3; D possibly uses TRBD1 or TRBD2 (6 bases each). The germline gives CDR1 LNHDA, CDR2 SQIVND (reference sequence). V was shortened by 7 bases and J by 2 bases, with 10 bases between the two germline ends. The CDR3 sequence is 13 residues long. The CDR3 loop reads CASTGDSTDTQYF. In DNA, the CDR3 is TGTGCCAGTACAGGGGACTCCACAGATACGCAGTATTTT.

The V gene is TRBV2, the J gene TRBJ1-5; D is unclear. The CDR3 covers 14 residues. In germline, CDR1 is SNHLY, CDR2 FYNNEI. Trimming removed 4 bases from V and 2 bases from J, with 9 bases in between. The chain's CDR3 is CASSGEVGNQPQHF. The CDR3 bases are TGTGCCAGCAGTGGAGAGGTAGGCAATCAGCCCCAGCATTTT.

This clonotype was seen at least ten times. The chain joins TRBV12-3 or TRBV12-4 to TRBJ1-6; 9 bases match TRBD1. This CDR3 contains 14 residues. V shed 4 bases and J 10 bases; nucleotides not matched to a gene: 5. The CDR3 here is CASSSGTGSSPLHF. DNA of the CDR3: TGTGCCAGCAGTTCGGGGACAGGGTCCTCACCCCTCCACTTT.

In its sample, this clonotype was seen a few times. The genes are TRBV20-1 and TRBJ1-4; 7 bases match TRBD1. The CDR3 consists of 15 residues. Per germline, CDR1 DFQATT and CDR2 SNEGSKA (reference sequence). The V segment lost 2 bases and the J segment 8 bases; nucleotides outside the gene matches: 11. The CDR3 DNA reads as TGCAGTGCTAGAAATAACAGGGGTCTTAGGGAAAAACTGTTTTTT. Its translation is CSARNNRGLREKLFF.

This clonotype was seen repeatedly, ten times or more. The chain recombines TRBV7-9 with TRBJ2-7, with TRBD2 matching over 8 bases. The CDR3 has 15 residues. V lost 7 bases, J lost 1 base, and 9 bases stayed unmatched. Looked up from germline, CDR1 is SEHNR and CDR2 is FQNEAQ (reference sequence). The CDR3 region is CASTRTSSRSYEQYF. The CDR3 DNA reads as TGTGCCAGCACTCGGACTAGCTCCCGGTCCTACGAGCAGTACTTC.

A few counts support this clonotype. This sequence joins TRBV6-1 and TRBJ1-1, with 7 positions matching TRBD1. This CDR3 spans 14 amino acids. The V and J ends lost 7 bases and 2 bases, in that order; junction bases with no gene match: 7. Germline assignment: CDR1 MNHNS and CDR2 SASEGT. The CDR3 region is CASNRQGPNTEAFF. The CDR3 DNA reads TGTGCCAGCAACCGACAGGGTCCTAACACTGAAGCTTTCTTT.

This chain connects TRBV5-1 to TRBJ2-7; TRBD1 matches at 7 bases. After removal of 4 bases from V and 1 base from J, the junction contained 14 bases not matched to a gene. Germline V CDR1 and CDR2: SGHRS, YFSETQ. This CDR3 has 17 amino acids. DNA for the CDR3: TGCGCCAGCAGCCCCGATAGCCTCTCGACAGGGTCCTACGAGCAGTACTTC. Protein: CASSPDSLSTGSYEQYF. The full variable domain, in which reference TRBV5-1 and TRBJ2-7 provide the parts outside the CDR3, is KAGVTQTPRYLIKTRGQQVTLSCSPISGHRSVSWYQQTPGQGLQFLFEYFSETQRNKGNFPGRFSGRQFSNSRSEMNVSTLELGDSALYLCASSPDSLSTGSYEQYFGPGTRLTVT.

This chain connects TRBV6-4 to TRBJ2-3; TRBD2 aligns across 10 bases. Germline loops: CDR1 MRHNA, CDR2 SNTAGT. The CDR3 sequence is 15 residues long. V was pared by 5 bases and J by 5 bases, with 7 bases of the junction left unmatched. CDR3 loop: CASSRSGGDQDTQYF. In DNA, the CDR3 is TGTGCCAGCAGTAGGAGCGGGGGGGATCAAGATACGCAGTATTTT.

The table lists this clonotype with many counts. Relative to the germline gene, one junction end is altered; a read error may explain this. The J gene is TRBJ2-1, the V gene TRBV28; a weak D match, TRBD1 (6 bases). Germline loops: CDR1 MDHEN, CDR2 SYDVKM. The CDR3 is 13 amino acids. The CDR3 DNA reads TGTGCCAGCAAAAAATTAGATGGGTCGACAGGCCTCTTC. Translated, it gives CASKKLDGSTGLF.

This clonotype was seen at least ten times. The gene calls are TRBV5-1 and TRBJ2-1, with TRBD2 matching over 8 bases. The V gene's germline CDR1 is SGHRS and CDR2 YFSETQ. This CDR3 has 16 amino acids. The ends lost 3 bases at V and 10 bases at J; junction bases unmatched: 15. This CDR3 is CASSYSGAGVAGEQFF. As DNA, the CDR3 is TGCGCCAGCAGCTACTCGGGGGCGGGAGTAGCGGGAGAGCAGTTCTTC.

This clonotype showed up just a few times. The chain has TRBV18 and TRBJ1-2; 8 bases match TRBD1. The V segment lost 6 bases and the J segment 2 bases; nucleotides outside the gene matches: 5. This CDR3 is 14 amino acids long. Per germline, CDR1 KGHSH and CDR2 LQKENI. The CDR3 sequence is CASSQTGENYGYTF. The DNA for the CDR3 is TGTGCCAGCTCCCAGACAGGGGAAAACTATGGCTACACCTTC.

Worth noting for this clonotype: One end of the junction does not line up with germline, which may come from a read error. This chain connects TRBV5-1 to TRBJ2-7; TRBD1 matches at 7 bases. CDR3 size: 13 residues. The germline V gene has CDR1 SGHRS and CDR2 YFSETQ. The CDR3 here is CTSSTGVSYEQYF. CDR3 sequence (DNA): TGCACCAGCAGCACAGGGGTGTCCTACGAGCAGTACTTC. The variable domain in full, with the rest retrieved from reference TRBV5-1 and TRBJ2-7, is KAGVTQTPRYLIKTRGQQVTLSCSPISGHRSVSWYQQTPGQGLQFLFEYFSETQRNKGNFPGRFSGRQFSNSRSEMNVSTLELGDSALYLCTSSTGVSYEQYFGPGTRLTVT.

About this clonotype itself: A read error may be the cause here, since a much bigger clone is one base away. This chain uses TRBV30 with TRBJ2-5; unclear D gene. The CDR3 totals 12 residues. Germline values: CDR1 GTSNPN, CDR2 SVGIG (reference sequence). The V and J ends lost 0 bases and 8 bases respectively, with 10 bases between them. The CDR3 protein is CAWSVGSDTQYF. The DNA for the CDR3 is TGTGCCTGGAGTGTAGGGTCGGACACCCAGTACTTC.

The sample holds many counts of this clonotype. This chain joins TRBV7-8 and TRBJ2-5; no definite D call. CDR3 size: 16 residues. The V end was cut by 1 base, the J end by 0 bases, with 12 bases between. Germline V gene sequence: CDR1 SGHVS, CDR2 FQNEAQ. CDR3 sequence: CASSLGSRPNQETQYF. CDR3 bases: TGTGCCAGCAGCTTAGGGTCGCGACCGAACCAAGAGACCCAGTACTTC.

This clonotype was recorded a few times. The rearrangement links TRBV30 to TRBJ2-4; the D is unclear. Germline V gives CDR1 GTSNPN, CDR2 SVGIG (reference sequence). Trimming removed 6 bases at V and 0 bases at J, with 9 bases between. The length of the CDR3 is 13 residues. The CDR3 bases are TGTGCCTGTCTGGCACTAGCCAAAAACATTCAGTACTTC. It is translated as CACLALAKNIQYF.

This rearrangement joins TRBV29-1 to TRBJ1-2, with 7 positions matching TRBD1. The germline V gene has CDR1 SQVTM and CDR2 ANQGSEA. The junction had 10 bases not matched to a gene; V was cut back by 7 bases and J by 8 bases. CDR3 length equals 12 residues. CDR3: CSALTGTGGYTF. The CDR3 DNA sequence: TGCAGCGCCCTGACAGGGACCGGGGGCTACACCTTC.

The gene calls are TRBV6-5 and TRBJ2-7, with 10 bases matching TRBD1. CDR3 length equals 15 residues. J gave up 11 bases and V 0 bases, and 10 bases lay outside the gene matches. Germline CDR1 is MNHEY and CDR2 is SVGAGI. The CDR3, as DNA: TGTGCCAGCAGTTACTCGGGGACAGGGGTAGGGAAGGAGTACTTC. It translates to CASSYSGTGVGKEYF.